This passage covers 10 T cell receptor beta chains from one sample sequenced in a study of blood T cell repertoires in COVID-19. Only in-frame clones appear in the TCRdb table, and some are missing; sequencing was by immunoSEQ multiplex PCR. The repertoire has about 300,000 clones, approximately 90% of them found once; the top ten carry around 5.8%. The sample comprised peripheral blood. The receptors derive from a woman aged 45-65 years with COVID-19, enrolled during active disease.

This CDR3 is CSVAGQGGEKLFF. The DNA of the CDR3 is TGCAGCGTTGCGGGACAGGGGGGAGAAAAACTGTTTTTT. The V call is TRBV29-1, the J call TRBJ1-4, with 11 nucleotides matching TRBD1. The germline gives CDR1 SQVTM, CDR2 ANQGSEA. This CDR3 region has 13 residues. The V segment lost 4 bases and the J segment 8 bases; nucleotides outside the gene matches: 3.

V and J are TRBV5-5 and TRBJ1-4; TRBD1 matches at 8 bases. Germline values: CDR1 SGHKS, CDR2 YYEKEE (reference sequence). Trimming cost V 4 bases and J 4 bases; bases outside gene matches: 6. The CDR3 has 15 residues. The CDR3 DNA follows: TGTGCCAGCAGCCCCGGACAGGGTGATAATGAAAAACTGTTTTTT. Translating it yields CASSPGQGDNEKLFF.

This chain joins TRBV6-5 and TRBJ2-7; 7 positions match TRBD2. CDR1 is MNHEY and CDR2 is SVGAGI in the germline V gene. After removal of 5 bases from V and 0 bases from J, the junction contained 4 bases not matched to a gene. The CDR3 runs to 14 residues. The CDR3, as DNA: TGTGCCAGCAGTACTGGGACTAACTCCTACGAGCAGTACTTC. It is translated as CASSTGTNSYEQYF.

The CDR3 region is CASSQDRDKSGPNEQFF. The CDR3 DNA is TGCGCCAGCAGCCAAGATCGGGATAAATCAGGACCCAATGAGCAGTTCTTC. This chain links TRBV4-1 with TRBJ2-1; weak D call: TRBD2 (5 bases). The CDR3 has 17 amino acids. Looked up from germline, CDR1 is MGHRA and CDR2 is YSYEKL. The germline V and J ends were trimmed by 0 bases and 6 bases, with 18 bases remaining between them.

This CDR3 is CASSLRTTNTGELFF. The CDR3 coding sequence is TGTGCCAGCAGCTTGCGGACAACGAACACCGGGGAGCTGTTTTTT. The chain employs TRBV5-4 and TRBJ2-2; the D gene is possibly TRBD1 (5 bases). The CDR3 extends over 15 amino acids. Germline CDR1 and CDR2: SGHNT and YYREEE (reference sequence). V was shortened by 1 base and J by 0 bases, with 7 bases between the two germline ends. Based on the CDR3 plus reference TRBV5-4 and TRBJ2-2, the full variable domain is ETGVTQSPTHLIKTRGQQVTLRCSSQSGHNTVSWYQQALGQGPQFIFQYYREEENGRGNFPPRFSGLQFPNYSSELNVNALELDDSALYLCASSLRTTNTGELFFGEGSRLTVL.

This clone was observed a single time. The J gene is TRBJ2-1, the V gene TRBV27; weak D call: TRBD2 (5 bases). CDR1 is MNHEY and CDR2 is SMNVEV in the germline V gene (reference sequence). Trimming removed 4 bases at V and 8 bases at J, with 15 bases between. The CDR3 length is 14 residues. The CDR3 DNA reads as TGTGCCAGCAGTTCACTAGTGTCCCTTGATGAGCAGTTCTTC. It codes for CASSSLVSLDEQFF.

The rearrangement links TRBV12-3 or TRBV12-4 to TRBJ1-1, with unresolved D. Trimming pared 3 bases from V and 1 base from J, leaving 6 bases between. This CDR3 is 13 amino acids long. CDR3 in amino acids: CASSFSRNTEAFF. The CDR3 nucleotides read TGTGCCAGCAGTTTCTCGAGGAACACTGAAGCTTTCTTT.

The rearrangement joins TRBV7-9 to TRBJ1-1; 7 nucleotides align to TRBD1. This CDR3 contains 16 residues. V lost 5 bases and J lost 1; bases outside the gene matches: 10. The germline gives CDR1 SEHNR, CDR2 FQNEAQ (reference sequence). This CDR3 reads CASSPAGDSGNTEAFF. DNA of the CDR3: TGTGCCAGCAGCCCAGCAGGGGACAGTGGGAACACTGAAGCTTTCTTT.

The chain couples TRBV10-2 to TRBJ2-5; 7 bases map to TRBD2. CDR1 and CDR2 from the germline V gene are WSHSY and SAAADI. CDR3 size: 12 residues. The V segment lost 4 bases and the J segment 8 bases; nucleotides outside the gene matches: 4. The CDR3 here is CASSGGGSTQYF. Here the CDR3 DNA reads TGCGCCAGCAGTGGGGGAGGGTCCACCCAGTACTTC.

The V and J genes are TRBV2 and TRBJ1-2; 9 bases align to TRBD1. Per the germline V gene, CDR1 is SNHLY and CDR2 is FYNNEI. J gave up 0 bases and V 6 bases, and 2 bases lay outside the gene matches. The CDR3 sequence is 14 residues long. The CDR3 DNA follows: TGTGCCAGCAGGGGGACAGGGCCTAACTATGGCTACACCTTC. It codes for CASRGTGPNYGYTF.